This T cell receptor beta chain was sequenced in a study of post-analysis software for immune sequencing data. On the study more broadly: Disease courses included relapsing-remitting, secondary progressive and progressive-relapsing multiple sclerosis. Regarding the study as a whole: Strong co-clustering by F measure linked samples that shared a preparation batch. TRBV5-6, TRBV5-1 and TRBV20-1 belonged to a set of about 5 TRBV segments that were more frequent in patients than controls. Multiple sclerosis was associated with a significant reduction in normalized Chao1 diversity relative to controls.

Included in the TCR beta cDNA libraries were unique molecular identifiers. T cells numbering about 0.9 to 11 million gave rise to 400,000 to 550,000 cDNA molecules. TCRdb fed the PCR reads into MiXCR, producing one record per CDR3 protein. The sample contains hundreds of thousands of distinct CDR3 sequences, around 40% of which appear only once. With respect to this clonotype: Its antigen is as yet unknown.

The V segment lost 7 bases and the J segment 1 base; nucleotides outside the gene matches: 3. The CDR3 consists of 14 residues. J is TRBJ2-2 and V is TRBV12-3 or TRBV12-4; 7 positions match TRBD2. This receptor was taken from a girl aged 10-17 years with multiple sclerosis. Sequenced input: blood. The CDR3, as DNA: TGTGCCAGCAACCTAGCGGTGAACACCGGGGAGCTGTTTTTT. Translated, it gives CASNLAVNTGELFF.